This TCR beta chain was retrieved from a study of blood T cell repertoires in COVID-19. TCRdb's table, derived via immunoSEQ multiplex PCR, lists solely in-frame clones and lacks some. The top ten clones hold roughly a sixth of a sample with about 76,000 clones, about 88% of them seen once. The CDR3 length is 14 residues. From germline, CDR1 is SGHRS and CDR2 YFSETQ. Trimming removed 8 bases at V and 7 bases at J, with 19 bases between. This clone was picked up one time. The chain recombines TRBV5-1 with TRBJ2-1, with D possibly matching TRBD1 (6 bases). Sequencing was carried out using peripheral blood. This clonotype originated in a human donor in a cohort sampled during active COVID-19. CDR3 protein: CASTLGALGNEQFF. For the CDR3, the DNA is TGCGCCAGTACACTGGGGGCCCTGGGGAATGAGCAGTTCTTC. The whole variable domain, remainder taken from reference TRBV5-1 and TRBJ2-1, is KAGVTQTPRYLIKTRGQQVTLSCSPISGHRSVSWYQQTPGQGLQFLFEYFSETQRNKGNFPGRFSGRQFSNSRSEMNVSTLELGDSALYLCASTLGALGNEQFFGPGTRLTVL.